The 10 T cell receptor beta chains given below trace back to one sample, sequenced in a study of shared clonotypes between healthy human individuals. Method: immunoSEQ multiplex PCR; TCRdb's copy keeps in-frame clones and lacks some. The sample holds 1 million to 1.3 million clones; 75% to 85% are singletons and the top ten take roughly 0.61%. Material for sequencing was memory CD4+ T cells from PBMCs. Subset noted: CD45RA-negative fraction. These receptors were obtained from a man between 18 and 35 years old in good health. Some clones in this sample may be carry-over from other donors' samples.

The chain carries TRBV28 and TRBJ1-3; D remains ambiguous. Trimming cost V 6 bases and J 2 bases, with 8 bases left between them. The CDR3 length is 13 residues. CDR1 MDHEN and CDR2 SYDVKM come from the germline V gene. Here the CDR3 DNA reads TGTGCCAGCAGAATGGACCCTGGAAACACCATATATTTT. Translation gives CASRMDPGNTIYF.

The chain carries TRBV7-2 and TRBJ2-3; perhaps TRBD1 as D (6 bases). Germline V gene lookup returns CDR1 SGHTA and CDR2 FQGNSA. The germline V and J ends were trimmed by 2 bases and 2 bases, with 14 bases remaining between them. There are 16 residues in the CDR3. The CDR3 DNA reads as TGTGCCAGCAGCTTACGACAGGATCCAGTCACAGATACGCAGTATTTT. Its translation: CASSLRQDPVTDTQYF.

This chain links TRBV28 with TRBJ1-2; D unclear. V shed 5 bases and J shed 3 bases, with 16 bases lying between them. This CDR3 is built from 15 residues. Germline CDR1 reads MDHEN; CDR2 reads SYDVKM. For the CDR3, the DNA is TGTGCCAGCAGTCCCTCCATGGCGGGCGACTATGGCTACACCTTC. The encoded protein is CASSPSMAGDYGYTF.

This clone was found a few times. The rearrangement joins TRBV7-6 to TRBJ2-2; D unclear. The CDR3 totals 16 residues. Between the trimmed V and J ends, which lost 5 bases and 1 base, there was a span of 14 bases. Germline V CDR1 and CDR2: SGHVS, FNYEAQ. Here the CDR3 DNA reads TGTGCCAGCAGCCCTATTGACGGTGGGAACACCGGGGAGCTGTTTTTT. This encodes CASSPIDGGNTGELFF. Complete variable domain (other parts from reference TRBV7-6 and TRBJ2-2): GAGVSQSPRYKVTKRGQDVALRCDPISGHVSLYWYRQALGQGPEFLTYFNYEAQQDKSGLPNDRFSAERPEGSISTLTIQRTEQRDSAMYRCASSPIDGGNTGELFFGEGSRLTVL.

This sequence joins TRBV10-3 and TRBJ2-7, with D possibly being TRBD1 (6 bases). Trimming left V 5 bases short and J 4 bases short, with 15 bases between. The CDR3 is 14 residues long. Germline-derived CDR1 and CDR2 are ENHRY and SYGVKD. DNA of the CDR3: TGTGCCATCAGTCATGACAGGCTACTATACGAGCAGTACTTC. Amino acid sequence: CAISHDRLLYEQYF.

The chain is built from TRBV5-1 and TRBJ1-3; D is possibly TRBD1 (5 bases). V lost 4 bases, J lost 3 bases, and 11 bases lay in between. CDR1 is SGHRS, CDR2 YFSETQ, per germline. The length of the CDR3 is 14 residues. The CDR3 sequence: CASSPDSRGNTIYF. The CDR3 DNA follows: TGCGCCAGCAGCCCCGACAGCCGTGGAAACACCATATATTTT.

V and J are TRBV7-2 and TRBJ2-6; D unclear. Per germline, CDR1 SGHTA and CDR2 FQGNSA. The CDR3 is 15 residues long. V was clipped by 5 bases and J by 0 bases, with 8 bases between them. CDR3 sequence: CASSLSHSGANVLTF. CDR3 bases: TGTGCCAGCAGCCTCAGTCACTCTGGGGCCAACGTCCTGACTTTC.

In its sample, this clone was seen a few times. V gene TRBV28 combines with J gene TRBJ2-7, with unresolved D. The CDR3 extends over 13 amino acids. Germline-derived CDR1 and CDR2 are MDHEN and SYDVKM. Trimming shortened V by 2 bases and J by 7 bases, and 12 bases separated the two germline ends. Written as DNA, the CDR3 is TGTGCCAGCAGTTTAAGGGTTGTCGGGGAGCAGTACTTC. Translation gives CASSLRVVGEQYF.

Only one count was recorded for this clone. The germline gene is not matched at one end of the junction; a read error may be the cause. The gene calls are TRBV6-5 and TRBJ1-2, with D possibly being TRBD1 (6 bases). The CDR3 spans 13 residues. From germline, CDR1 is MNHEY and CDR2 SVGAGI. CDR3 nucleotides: TGTGCCATCAGTGAAACAGGGTCCTATGGCTACACCTTC. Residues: CAISETGSYGYTF.

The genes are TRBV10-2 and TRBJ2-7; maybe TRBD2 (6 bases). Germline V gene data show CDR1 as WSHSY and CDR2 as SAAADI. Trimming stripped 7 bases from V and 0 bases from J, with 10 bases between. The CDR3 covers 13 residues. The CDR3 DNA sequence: TGCGCCAGCAATGGGGGGAGCTCCTACGAGCAGTACTTC. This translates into CASNGGSSYEQYF.